This TCR beta chain is from a study of blood T cell repertoires in COVID-19. As for the study in general: There were acute and convalescent COVID-19 samples, and they came from the United States, Italy and Spain. Sample material is recorded as cDNA or gDNA derived from T cells, B-cell-depleted T cells, or PBMCs.

Seattle participants joined during active infection and were tracked over time. The CDR3 runs to 14 residues. CDR1 and CDR2 (germline): SEHNR, FQNEAQ (reference sequence). Trimming cost V 4 bases and J 1 base, with 10 bases left between them. The repertoire was sequenced with immunoSEQ multiplex PCR; TCRdb's copy has only in-frame clones and lacks some. The table includes 200,000 to 250,000 clones, more than 80% detected once. The TCR comes from a man in his thirties or forties with COVID-19, enrolled during active disease. The chain links TRBV7-9 to TRBJ1-1, with unresolved D. Input material: peripheral blood. DNA of the CDR3: TGTGCCAGCAGCTACTCCACAGAGAACACTGAAGCTTTCTTT. Translated, it gives CASSYSTENTEAFF.